The present TCR beta chain was sequenced within a study of CD8 T cells in ankylosing spondylitis. Whole-study results and caveats: Enrichment of disease-linked clones was reportedly significant in matched ankylosing spondylitis synovial fluid. Characteristic, it appeared, of ankylosing spondylitis blood was a TCR beta motif of eight highly homologous variants. Earlier work had already found some motif variants in reactive arthritis synovial fluid and blood.

This clonotype was seen at least ten times. Antigen: not known. V was trimmed by 0 bases and J by 2 bases, leaving 13 bases between them. Per germline, CDR1 SGDLS and CDR2 YYNGEE. The CDR3 spans 16 residues. TCR beta libraries were made by quantitative 5'-RACE with molecular barcodes. Each CDR3 protein gets one entry after TCRdb re-called the 5' RACE reads with MiXCR. The sample records 20,000 to 30,000 distinct CDR3 sequences, 2% to 3% being singletons. The chain couples TRBV9 to TRBJ2-3; possible D gene TRBD1, 5 bases. The clonotype was recovered from a female donor with ankylosing spondylitis or in good health (not recorded which). The sample taken for sequencing was blood, either unsorted or a sorted T cell fraction (not recorded which). The CDR3, as DNA: TGTGCCAGCAGCGTAGGAATTACAGGAGCCACAGATACGCAGTATTTT. It yields the protein CASSVGITGATDTQYF. The full variable domain, rest sourced from reference TRBV9 and TRBJ2-3, is DSGVTQTPKHLITATGQRVTLRCSPRSGDLSVYWYQQSLDQGLQFLIQYYNGEERAKGNILERFSAQQFPDLHSELNLSSLELGDSALYFCASSVGITGATDTQYFGPGTRLTVL.